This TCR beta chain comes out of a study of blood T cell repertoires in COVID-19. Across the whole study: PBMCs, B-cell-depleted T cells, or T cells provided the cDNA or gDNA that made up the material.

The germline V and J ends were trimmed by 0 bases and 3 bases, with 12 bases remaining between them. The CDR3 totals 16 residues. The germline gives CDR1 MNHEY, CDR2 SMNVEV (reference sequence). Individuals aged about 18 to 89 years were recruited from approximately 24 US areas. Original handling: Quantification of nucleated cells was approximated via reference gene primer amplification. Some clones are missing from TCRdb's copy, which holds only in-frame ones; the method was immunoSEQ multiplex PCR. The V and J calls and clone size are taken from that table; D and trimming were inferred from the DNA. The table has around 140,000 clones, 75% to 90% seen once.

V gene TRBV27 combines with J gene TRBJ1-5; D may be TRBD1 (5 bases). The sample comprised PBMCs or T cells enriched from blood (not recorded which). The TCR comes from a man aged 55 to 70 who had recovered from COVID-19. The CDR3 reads CASSLSRGMANQPQHF. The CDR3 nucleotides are TGTGCCAGCAGTTTATCTAGGGGAATGGCCAATCAGCCCCAGCATTTT.